Listed below are T cell receptor beta chains from one sample, sequenced in a study of CD8+ T cells in alopecia areata. Some clones are missing from TCRdb's copy, which holds only in-frame ones; the method was immunoSEQ multiplex PCR. The data show about 290,000 clones, roughly 64% seen once. This specimen consisted of CD4+ T cells sorted from blood, obtained at week 24, from a patient treated with tofacitinib. The receptor source for this set is a human donor with alopecia areata. CDR3s include the opening cysteine and the closing phenylalanine or tryptophan. The D gene is left open where the match is weak. For some rows the clone size is stated as once, few or many, or as a class when expanded; others skip it.

TRBV29-1	-	-	TRBJ2-3	TGCAGCGTTGAAGAAGGGGCGGACATAACAGATACGCAGTATTTT	CSVEEGADITDTQYF
TRBV29-1	-	-	TRBJ2-4	TGCAGCGTTGACCGGGAGAGAAAAAACATTCAGTACTTC	CSVDRERKNIQYF
TRBV29-1	-	TRBD2	TRBJ2-7	TGCAGCGTCATTAGCGGGGGCCGCTACGAGCAGTACTTC	CSVISGGRYEQYF
TRBV7-9	-	-	TRBJ2-3	TGTGCCAGCAGACAGGGTTTCAGCACAGATACGCAGTATTTT	CASRQGFSTDTQYF
TRBV5-4	-	TRBD1	TRBJ1-4	TGTGCCAGCAGCCAAGGACAGGAATCAACTAATGAAAAACTGTTTTTT	CASSQGQESTNEKLFF
TRBV14	-	-	TRBJ1-1	TGTGCCAGCAGCCGAGTCCGGGACGGAGAAGCTTTCTTT	CASSRVRDGEAFF
TRBV7-2	-	-	TRBJ2-7	TGTGCCAGCAGCTCCACCCGGTGGGGGCTGGACGAGCAGTACTTC	CASSSTRWGLDEQYF
TRBV5-4	-	-	TRBJ1-4	TGTGCCAGCAGCTTGCGGAGCGCAACTAATGAAAAACTGTTTTTT	CASSLRSATNEKLFF
TRBV29-1	-	TRBD2	TRBJ2-7	TGCAGCGTTAGCCGCGGGGGTGGGAGTTCCTACGAGCAGTACTTC	CSVSRGGGSSYEQYF
TRBV30	few	-	TRBJ2-1	TGTGCCTGGAGTGTAATCGGGTCTAGCGAAGGGAAAAATGAGCAGTTCTTC	CAWSVIGSSEGKNEQFF
TRBV11-3	-	-	TRBJ2-1	TGTGCCAGCAGCCCATTCGGGAGCGAAGAGCAGTTCTTC	CASSPFGSEEQFF
TRBV5-1	-	-	TRBJ2-2	TGCGCCAGCAGTCTAACAGGTCCCGGGGAGCTGTTTTTT	CASSLTGPGELFF
TRBV28	few	-	TRBJ2-5	TGTGCCAGCAGTTTTAGGGAGACCCAGTACTTC	CASSFRETQYF
TRBV20-1	-	-	TRBJ1-2	TGCAGTGCTAGCCCGGGTAAGGGCTACACCTTC	CSASPGKGYTF
TRBV5-4	-	-	TRBJ2-7	TGTGCCAGCAGCTTGACGTCCTACGAGCAGTACTTC	CASSLTSYEQYF
TRBV30	-	-	TRBJ1-3	TGTGCCTGGACGGGTTCTGGAAACACCATATATTTT	CAWTGSGNTIYF
TRBV30	-	-	TRBJ1-2	TGTGCCTGGGCGGCATCGGGCGGCCAGGGCTACACCTTC	CAWAASGGQGYTF
TRBV27	-	-	TRBJ1-5	TGTGCCAGCAGTTTAACTGGTGGCCCTAGGAGGGGTGCACAGCATTTT	CASSLTGGPRRGAQHF
TRBV10-3	-	-	TRBJ1-3	TGTGCCATCAGTGAGCGAGGGGAAGCCGGAAACACCATATATTTT	CAISERGEAGNTIYF
TRBV4-1	-	TRBD1	TRBJ2-5	TGCGCCAGCAGCCAAGGTGGGACAGGGGAAGAGACCCAGTACTTC	CASSQGGTGEETQYF
TRBV7-2	many	TRBD1	TRBJ1-1	TGTGCCAGCAGCTCGACAGGGGGGAGGACTGAAGCTTTCTTT	CASSSTGGRTEAFF
TRBV7-8	-	TRBD1	TRBJ1-1	TGTGCCAGCAGCTTTCAGGACAGGGGTTTGGCTTTCTTT	CASSFQDRGLAFF
TRBV4-1	-	TRBD2	TRBJ2-5	TGCGCCAGCAGCCGAGGAGCGGGGAGGCAAGAGACCCAGTACTTC	CASSRGAGRQETQYF
TRBV27	-	-	TRBJ2-6	TGTGCCAGCAGTTTGACAGGAGGGGCCAACGTCCTGACTTTC	CASSLTGGANVLTF
TRBV20-1	-	-	TRBJ1-1	TGCAGTGCCGACTCGAACACTGAAGCTTTCTTT	CSADSNTEAFF
TRBV20-1	-	-	TRBJ2-1	TGCAGTGCTAGTAGGGGACAGCAGTTCTTC	CSASRGQQFF
TRBV2	-	-	TRBJ2-4	TGTGCCAGCAGTCCACGACAGGAGTTAGTCATTCAGTACTTC	CASSPRQELVIQYF
TRBV29-1	-	TRBD2	TRBJ2-3	TGCAGCGTTGTGCCACTAGCGGAACCCACAGATACGCAGTATTTT	CSVVPLAEPTDTQYF
TRBV11-2	-	TRBD2	TRBJ2-7	TGTGCCAGCAGCTTAGTGAGGACTAGCGGGGCTGAGCAGTACTTC	CASSLVRTSGAEQYF
TRBV20-1	-	-	TRBJ2-7	TGCAGTGCTAGAGATCTTGGTGAGCAGTACTTC	CSARDLGEQYF
TRBV30	few	TRBD1	TRBJ1-5	TGTGCCTGGAGTGGAGGACAGGGAAATCAGCCCCAGCATTTT	CAWSGGQGNQPQHF
TRBV27	-	-	TRBJ2-5	TGTGCCAGCAACACGAGACAGGGAGGTGGAGAGACCCAGTACTTC	CASNTRQGGGETQYF
TRBV4-2	-	-	TRBJ1-1	TGTGCCAGCAGCCAAGATCCGGGGACTGAAGCTTTCTTT	CASSQDPGTEAFF
TRBV29-1	-	-	TRBJ1-3	TGCAGCGTTACTTCAGGATTCTCTGGAAACACCATATATTTT	CSVTSGFSGNTIYF
TRBV7-2	medium-sized	TRBD1	TRBJ1-2	TGTGCCAGCAGCTTCTGGGACAGGGATTTTGGCTACACCTTC	CASSFWDRDFGYTF
TRBV20-1	-	-	TRBJ2-7	TGCAGTGCTAGCCGCAAGTACGAGCAGTACTTC	CSASRKYEQYF
TRBV30	-	-	TRBJ1-1	TGTGCCTGGAGTGCAGAGTTGAACACTGAAGCTTTCTTT	CAWSAELNTEAFF
TRBV9	-	TRBD1	TRBJ2-7	TGTGCCAGCAGCGTAAGGACAGGGACCTACGAGCAGTACTTC	CASSVRTGTYEQYF
TRBV7-2	-	-	TRBJ2-5	TGTGCCAGCAGCCCTCAGGGGGGGGAGACCCAGTACTTC	CASSPQGGETQYF
TRBV7-2	few	TRBD1	TRBJ1-6	TGTGCCAGCAGCTCCGGACAGGTTAATAATTCACCCCTCCACTTT	CASSSGQVNNSPLHF
TRBV5-4	few	TRBD2	TRBJ2-3	TGTGCCAGCAGCTCTCCCGCGGGGGGAGCGGGGGCGCCAGATACGCAGTATTTT	CASSSPAGGAGAPDTQYF
TRBV5-1	-	-	TRBJ2-5	TGCGCCAGCAGGTCACAAGAGACCCAGTACTTC	CASRSQETQYF
TRBV29-1	-	TRBD2	TRBJ2-2	TGCAGCGTCAAACTAATTAAAAGCGGGGCTATCCCCGGGGAGCTGTTTTTT	CSVKLIKSGAIPGELFF
TRBV5-4	-	-	TRBJ2-7	TGTGCCAGCAGCTTGGTTGCCGGTTTGGAGCAGTACTTC	CASSLVAGLEQYF
TRBV7-2	-	TRBD1	TRBJ2-3	TGTGCCAGCACCGCATCAGGGGGCGTAGATACGCAGTATTTT	CASTASGGVDTQYF
TRBV29-1	-	TRBD2	TRBJ2-1	TGCAGCGTTGATGGGAGGGGCAGGTACAATGAGCAGTTCTTC	CSVDGRGRYNEQFF
TRBV7-2	few	TRBD2	TRBJ2-2	TGTGCCAGCAGCTTAGAGCTAGCGGGGGGGCTCCGTACCGGGGAGCTGTTTTTT	CASSLELAGGLRTGELFF
TRBV5-1	-	-	TRBJ1-2	TGCGCCAGCAGCACATTCCGGGGCGGTGGCTACACCTTC	CASSTFRGGGYTF